The rows below give T cell receptor beta chains drawn from one sample of a study of blood T cells in healthy people across ages. TCRdb independently ran MiXCR on the 5' RACE reads; one entry per CDR3 protein. The sample includes roughly 1.9 million distinct CDR3 sequences, about two fifths of them seen just once. Specimen: blood. The receptors stem from a human donor in good health. Each CDR3 is given without its conserved first and last residue.

j_gene | len | v_gene | CDR3aa
TRBJ2-7 | 10 | TRBV12-3/TRBV12-4 | ACSLSGYEQY
TRBJ2-1 | 10 | TRBV6-2/TRBV6-3 | ARSPLSSEQF
TRBJ2-3 | 15 | TRBV7-8 | ASSLDLAGAPTDTQY
TRBJ2-6 | 14 | TRBV29-1 | SVEAAEYSGANVLT
TRBJ1-6 | 11 | TRBV7-6 | ASSPGGESSLH
TRBJ2-1 | 12 | TRBV5-1 | ASSFSGDYNEQF
TRBJ2-6 | 12 | TRBV30 | AWSSGSGANVLT
TRBJ2-1 | 13 | TRBV7-8 | ASSTQAGGHNEQF
TRBJ2-7 | 12 | TRBV6-2/TRBV6-3 | ASRYNLEGYERY
TRBJ2-5 | 14 | TRBV7-2 | ASSLGPLARGKTQY
TRBJ2-3 | 12 | TRBV2 | ASKKEQNTDTQY
TRBJ2-5 | 11 | TRBV12-3/TRBV12-4 | ASSFVTRGEQY
TRBJ2-7 | 13 | TRBV3-1 | ASSQAKASAYEQY